This TCR beta chain was sequenced for a study of cytomegalovirus exposure and HLA in healthy donors. Germline values: CDR1 SGDLS, CDR2 YYNGEE. The CDR3 is 13 amino acids. Trimming took off 0 bases at V and 6 bases at J, with 10 bases between the two ends. In the PCR, 60 Vbeta and 13 Jbeta primers were used. Repertoires were generated with immunoSEQ multiplex PCR, while TCRdb's copy carries only in-frame clones and drops some. The sample lists 220,000 or so clones, approximately 80% occurring once. The chain joins TRBV9 to TRBJ2-7; D is perhaps TRBD2 (5 bases). The sample comprised PBMCs. The receptor was isolated from a man over 45 in good health and CMV-seronegative. In DNA form, the CDR3 reads TGTGCCAGCAGCGTAGCACTAGAGGGCGAGCAGTACTTC. This translates into CASSVALEGEQYF.